The T cell receptor (beta chain) described here comes from a study of response to subunit inactivated influenza vaccine. Germline assignment: CDR1 DFQATT and CDR2 SNEGSKA (reference sequence). Trimming removed 6 bases at V and 7 bases at J, with 16 bases between. CDR3 length equals 13 residues. TCRdb recomputed calls from the RT-PCR reads with MiXCR, one row per CDR3 protein. The sample lists 500,000 to 600,000 distinct CDR3 sequences, around 11% seen once, with approximately 11% in the top ten. The sample was also linked to a second study, of T cells expressing NK-cell markers. That paper states: 5'RACE template switching with UMIs generated TCR beta cDNA. Sequencing of TCR beta repertoires drew on sorted CD3+CD56+NKG2C+, CD3+CD56+NKG2C- and CD3+CD56-NKG2C+ T cells. In several donors, dominant clonotypes made up roughly 25-60.1% of CD3+CD56-NKG2C+ cells. It remained uncertain whether the expanded NKG2C+ T cell clones were specific for HCMV antigens.

The TCR sequence derives from a man between 50 and 59 years old who received an inactivated influenza vaccine. This specimen consisted of PBMCs from blood, obtained on the day of vaccination. The chain is built from TRBV20-1 and TRBJ2-1; D may match TRBD1 or TRBD2 (5 bases each). The CDR3 nucleotides read TGCAGTGCGAGGGACCCCCTTTTTAATGAGCAGTTCTTC. This translates into CSARDPLFNEQFF.